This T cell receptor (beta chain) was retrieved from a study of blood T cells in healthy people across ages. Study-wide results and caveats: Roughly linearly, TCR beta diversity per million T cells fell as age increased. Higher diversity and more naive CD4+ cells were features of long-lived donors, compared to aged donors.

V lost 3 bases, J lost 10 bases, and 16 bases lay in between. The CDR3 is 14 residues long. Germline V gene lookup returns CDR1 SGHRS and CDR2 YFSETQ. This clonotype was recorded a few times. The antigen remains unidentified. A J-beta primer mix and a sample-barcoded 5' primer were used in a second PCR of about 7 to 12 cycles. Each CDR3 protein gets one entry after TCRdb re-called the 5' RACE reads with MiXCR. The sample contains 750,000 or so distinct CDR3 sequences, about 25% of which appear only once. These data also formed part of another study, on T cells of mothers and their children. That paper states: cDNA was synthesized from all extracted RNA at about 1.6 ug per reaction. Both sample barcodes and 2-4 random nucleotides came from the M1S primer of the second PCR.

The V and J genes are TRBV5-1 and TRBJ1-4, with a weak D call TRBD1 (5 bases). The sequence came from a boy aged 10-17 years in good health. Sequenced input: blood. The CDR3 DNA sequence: TGCGCCAGCAGCTCCCGGACCCGGGGCGGAAAACTGTTTTTT. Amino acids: CASSSRTRGGKLFF. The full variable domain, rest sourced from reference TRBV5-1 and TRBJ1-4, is KAGVTQTPRYLIKTRGQQVTLSCSPISGHRSVSWYQQTPGQGLQFLFEYFSETQRNKGNFPGRFSGRQFSNSRSEMNVSTLELGDSALYLCASSSRTRGGKLFFGSGTQLSVL.